These 16 T cell receptor beta chains were all obtained from the same sample, sequenced in a study of T-cell reconstitution after alpha-beta-depleted transplantation in children. Unique molecular identifiers were built into the TCRbeta library. From the PCR reads, TCRdb called clonotypes with MiXCR, one entry per CDR3 protein. The sample has about 500,000 distinct CDR3 sequences; around a third are singletons. The input for sequencing was PBMCs from the stem cell graft donor, taken from the stem cell graft. The receptors originated from a human donor who donated a stem cell graft to a child with aplastic anemia.

The table lists this clonotype with many counts. The chain carries TRBV20-1 and TRBJ2-1; 9 positions agree with TRBD2. Unmatched junction bases numbered 4, after V lost 3 bases and J lost 7 bases. CDR3 size: 13 residues. From germline, CDR1 is DFQATT and CDR2 SNEGSKA (reference sequence). The CDR3 protein is CSASLTSGNEQFF. The CDR3 DNA is TGCAGTGCTAGTCTGACTAGCGGAAATGAGCAGTTCTTC.

The chain combines TRBV19 with TRBJ2-2; TRBD2 is a possible D gene (6 bases). This CDR3 has 16 amino acids. CDR1 is LNHDA, CDR2 SQIVND, per germline (reference sequence). V lost 0 bases and J lost 7, with 15 bases in between. The CDR3 DNA reads as TGTGCCAGTAGTATAGAGGGACGACTAGTAAGCGGGGAGCTGTTTTTT. The encoded protein is CASSIEGRLVSGELFF.

The chain uses TRBV18 and TRBJ2-3; D ambiguous. Germline assignment: CDR1 KGHSH and CDR2 LQKENI. This CDR3 is 14 amino acids long. The V and J ends lost 6 bases and 6 bases respectively, with 16 bases between them. The CDR3 DNA is TGTGCCAGCTCCCAGATGGCCGGGTCCGATACGCAGTATTTT. It yields the protein CASSQMAGSDTQYF.

This clonotype was recorded once. V and J are TRBV11-2 and TRBJ2-3, with 10 bases fitting TRBD2. Germline V gene lookup returns CDR1 SGHAT and CDR2 FQNNGV. The CDR3 runs 18 residues. V shed 4 bases and J 5 bases; nucleotides not matched to a gene: 15. The CDR3 loop is CASSYGGKAGGPLDTQYF. The CDR3 bases are TGTGCCAGCAGCTACGGTGGTAAAGCGGGAGGGCCCTTAGATACGCAGTATTTT.

The V call is TRBV28, the J call TRBJ1-3; D ambiguous. CDR3 length: 11 residues. V was shortened by 7 bases and J by 8 bases, with 9 bases between the two germline ends. The germline V gene encodes CDR1 MDHEN and CDR2 SYDVKM. In DNA form, the CDR3 reads TGTGCCAGCAACAATTGGTACACCATATATTTT. Residues: CASNNWYTIYF.

The chain couples TRBV27 to TRBJ1-5, with 8 bases fitting TRBD1. Germline V gene sequence: CDR1 MNHEY, CDR2 SMNVEV (reference sequence). The V and J ends lost 6 bases and 2 bases, in that order; junction bases with no gene match: 6. The CDR3 is made up of 15 amino acids. The CDR3 is CASRPGQEGNQPQHF. For the CDR3, the DNA is TGTGCCAGCAGACCGGGACAGGAAGGCAATCAGCCCCAGCATTTT.

The chain links TRBV12-3 or TRBV12-4 to TRBJ2-2; TRBD2 aligns across 7 bases. CDR3 length: 16 residues. J gave up 4 bases and V 2 bases, and 7 bases lay outside the gene matches. This CDR3 reads CASSLILAEFTGELFF. The DNA of the CDR3 is TGTGCCAGCAGTTTAATTCTAGCGGAATTCACCGGGGAGCTGTTTTTT.

V is TRBV6-2 or TRBV6-3 and J is TRBJ2-3; D is possibly TRBD2 (5 bases). V lost 6 bases, J lost 2 bases, and 21 bases lay in between. Germline CDR1 and CDR2: MNHEY and SVGEGT. The CDR3 has 17 residues. The CDR3 nucleotides are TGTGCCAGCAGCTCCTGGACTCGCAAAGGGCCCACAGATACGCAGTATTTT. This encodes CASSSWTRKGPTDTQYF.

The chain joins TRBV10-3 to TRBJ2-1; TRBD2 agrees at 8 bases. Per germline, CDR1 ENHRY and CDR2 SYGVKD. CDR3 length equals 15 residues. J lost 9 bases, V lost 4 bases, and 11 bases had no gene match. In DNA, the CDR3 is TGTGCCATCAGTGGGGGGGAGCGGGAGCTCAGTGAGCAGTTCTTC. Encoded protein: CAISGGERELSEQFF.

The chain is built from TRBV7-9 and TRBJ2-1; D is unresolved. This CDR3 has 10 residues. The V gene's germline CDR1 is SEHNR and CDR2 FQNEAQ (reference sequence). V lost 5 bases and J lost 10, with 6 bases in between. In nucleotides, the CDR3 is TGTGCCAGCAGCGACCCGGAGCAGTTCTTC. It specifies CASSDPEQFF.

The V gene is TRBV7-2, the J gene TRBJ2-1; D ambiguous. Germline CDR1 SGHTA, CDR2 FQGNSA. V lost 2 bases and J 5 bases, leaving 7 bases between the germline ends. This CDR3 is built from 13 residues. Here the CDR3 reads CASSLLNDNEQFF. In DNA, the CDR3 is TGTGCCAGCAGCTTACTGAACGACAATGAGCAGTTCTTC.

The chain employs TRBV12-3 or TRBV12-4 and TRBJ1-2; D gene unclear. The CDR3 runs to 14 residues. V lost 5 bases, J lost 6 bases, and 16 bases lay in between. The DNA of the CDR3 is TGTGCCAGCAGTCTCGGGAGCCTAGTGCATGGCTACACCTTC. This sequence encodes CASSLGSLVHGYTF.

The sample holds a few counts of this clonotype. V gene TRBV9 combines with J gene TRBJ2-2; possible D gene TRBD1, 5 bases. Trimming shortened V by 0 bases and J by 5 bases, and 11 bases separated the two germline ends. The CDR3 contains 15 residues. Germline assignment: CDR1 SGDLS and CDR2 YYNGEE. CDR3 in amino acids: CASSVGQPQTGELFF. The DNA for the CDR3 is TGTGCCAGCAGCGTAGGACAGCCGCAGACCGGGGAGCTGTTTTTT.

The chain uses TRBV29-1 and TRBJ1-3, with D unclear. The CDR3 totals 13 residues. V was trimmed by 0 bases and J by 0 bases, leaving 3 bases between them. The germline CDR1 and CDR2 sequences are SQVTM and ANQGSEA. The CDR3 here is CSVEDSSGNTIYF. The CDR3 DNA sequence: TGCAGCGTTGAAGATAGCTCTGGAAACACCATATATTTT. Based on the CDR3 plus reference TRBV29-1 and TRBJ1-3, the full variable domain is SAVISQKPSRDICQRGTSLTIQCQVDSQVTMMFWYRQQPGQSLTLIATANQGSEATYESGFVIDKFPISRPNLTFSTLTVSNMSPEDSSIYLCSVEDSSGNTIYFGEGSWLTVV.

The chain is built from TRBV27 and TRBJ2-1; D not resolved. CDR3 length: 14 residues. V was clipped by 3 bases and J by 2 bases, with 8 bases between them. Germline V gene sequence: CDR1 MNHEY, CDR2 SMNVEV (reference sequence). The CDR3 here is CASSLAGPYNEQFF. The CDR3 DNA follows: TGTGCCAGCAGTTTGGCAGGACCCTACAATGAGCAGTTCTTC.

CDR3 residues: CSVTTHRGPYEQYV. In DNA, the CDR3 is TGCAGCGTTACAACACACAGGGGTCCCTACGAGCAGTACGTC. This rearrangement joins TRBV29-1 to TRBJ2-7; 7 nucleotides match TRBD1. CDR3 length: 14 residues. Trimming cost V 5 bases and J 2 bases; bases outside gene matches: 9. From germline, CDR1 is SQVTM and CDR2 ANQGSEA.